The T cell receptor (beta chain) under discussion was sequenced for a study of T cells after yellow fever vaccination. Broader study findings: FACS-sorted repertoires could harbor abundant contaminating bulk-population clonotypes.

In the case of this clonotype: Antigen: not known.

MiXCR, run by TCRdb on the 5' RACE reads, gives a single entry per CDR3 protein. In the table there are 200,000 to 250,000 distinct CDR3 sequences, less than 9% of which are singletons. Germline V gene lookup returns CDR1 SGHAT and CDR2 FQNNGV. This CDR3 is built from 15 residues. Trimming removed 4 bases from V and 5 bases from J; junction bases left unmatched: 3. This TCR was recovered from a man under 40 who received the YFV17D yellow fever vaccine. The V and J genes are TRBV11-2 and TRBJ2-2, with 11 bases identical to TRBD2. The sequenced sample was CD4+ T cells sorted from PBMCs, obtained 15 days after the yellow fever booster vaccination. The CDR3 here is CASSSGLAETGELFF. The CDR3 region has the DNA TGTGCCAGCAGCTCGGGACTAGCGGAAACCGGGGAGCTGTTTTTT.